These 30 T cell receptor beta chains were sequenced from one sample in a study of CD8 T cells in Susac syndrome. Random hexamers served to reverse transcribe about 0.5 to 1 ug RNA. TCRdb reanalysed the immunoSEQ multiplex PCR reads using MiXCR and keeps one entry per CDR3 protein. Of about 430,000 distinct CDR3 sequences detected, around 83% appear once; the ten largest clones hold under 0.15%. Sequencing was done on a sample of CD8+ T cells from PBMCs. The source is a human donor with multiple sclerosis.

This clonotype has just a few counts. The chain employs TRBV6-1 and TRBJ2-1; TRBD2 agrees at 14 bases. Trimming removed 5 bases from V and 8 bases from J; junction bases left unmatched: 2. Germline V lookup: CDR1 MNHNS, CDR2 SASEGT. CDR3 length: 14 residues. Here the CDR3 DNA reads TGTGCCAGCAGTTCGGGACTAGCGGGAGATGAGCAGTTCTTC. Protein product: CASSSGLAGDEQFF.

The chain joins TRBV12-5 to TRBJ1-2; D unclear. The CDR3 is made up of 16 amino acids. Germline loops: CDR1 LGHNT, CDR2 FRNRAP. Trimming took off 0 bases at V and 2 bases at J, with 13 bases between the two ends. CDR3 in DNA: TGTGCTAGTGGTTTGGTACTAGGCAGTGCCAACTATGGCTACACCTTC. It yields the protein CASGLVLGSANYGYTF.

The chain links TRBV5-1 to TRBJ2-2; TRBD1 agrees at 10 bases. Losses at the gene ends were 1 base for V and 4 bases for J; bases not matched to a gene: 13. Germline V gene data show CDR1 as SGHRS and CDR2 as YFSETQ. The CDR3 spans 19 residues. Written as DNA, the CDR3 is TGCGCCAGCAGCTTGAACGGTCTTCCGGGACAGGGGAGCACCGGGGAGCTGTTTTTT. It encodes CASSLNGLPGQGSTGELFF.

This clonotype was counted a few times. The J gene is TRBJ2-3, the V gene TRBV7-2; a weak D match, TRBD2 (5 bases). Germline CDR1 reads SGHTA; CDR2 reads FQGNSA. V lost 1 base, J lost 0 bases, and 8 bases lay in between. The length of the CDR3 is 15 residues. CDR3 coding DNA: TGTGCCAGCAGCTTAGTAGCGCCAAGCACAGATACGCAGTATTTT. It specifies CASSLVAPSTDTQYF.

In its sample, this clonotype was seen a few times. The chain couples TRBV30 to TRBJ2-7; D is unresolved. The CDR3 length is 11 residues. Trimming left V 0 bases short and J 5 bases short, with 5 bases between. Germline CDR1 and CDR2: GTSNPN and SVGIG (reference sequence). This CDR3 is CAWSVENEQYF. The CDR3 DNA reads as TGTGCCTGGAGTGTAGAGAACGAGCAGTACTTC.

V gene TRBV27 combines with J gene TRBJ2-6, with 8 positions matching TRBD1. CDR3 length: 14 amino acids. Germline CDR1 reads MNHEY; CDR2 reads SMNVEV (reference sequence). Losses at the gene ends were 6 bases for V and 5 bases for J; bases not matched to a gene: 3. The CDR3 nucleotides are TGTGCCAGCAGGGCAGGGGGCTGGGCCAACGTCCTGACTTTC. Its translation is CASRAGGWANVLTF.

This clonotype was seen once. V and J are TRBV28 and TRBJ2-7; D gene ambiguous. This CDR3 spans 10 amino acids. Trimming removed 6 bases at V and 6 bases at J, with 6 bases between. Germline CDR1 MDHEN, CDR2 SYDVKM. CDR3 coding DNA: TGTGCCAGCAGCCGGGTCGAGCAGTACTTC. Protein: CASSRVEQYF.

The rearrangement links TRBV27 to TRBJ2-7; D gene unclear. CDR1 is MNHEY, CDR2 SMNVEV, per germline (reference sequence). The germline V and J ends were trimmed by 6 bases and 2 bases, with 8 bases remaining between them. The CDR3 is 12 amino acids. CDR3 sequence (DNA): TGTGCCAGCAGGCCCCATCCCTACGAGCAGTACTTC. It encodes CASRPHPYEQYF.

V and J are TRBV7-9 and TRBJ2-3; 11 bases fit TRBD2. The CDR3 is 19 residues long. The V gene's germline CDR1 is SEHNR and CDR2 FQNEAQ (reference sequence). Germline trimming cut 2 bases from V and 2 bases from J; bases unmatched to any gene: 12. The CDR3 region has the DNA TGTGCCAGCAGCTTAAAGCATTTTTGGACTAGCGGGTTCACAGATACGCAGTATTTT. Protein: CASSLKHFWTSGFTDTQYF. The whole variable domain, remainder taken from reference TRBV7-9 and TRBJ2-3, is DTGVSQNPRHKITKRGQNVTFRCDPISEHNRLYWYRQTLGQGPEFLTYFQNEAQLEKSRLLSDRFSAERPKGSFSTLEIQRTEQGDSAMYLCASSLKHFWTSGFTDTQYFGPGTRLTVL.

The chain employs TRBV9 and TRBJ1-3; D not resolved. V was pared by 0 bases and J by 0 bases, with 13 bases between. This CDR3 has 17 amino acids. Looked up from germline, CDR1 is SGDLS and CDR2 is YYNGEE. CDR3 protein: CASSVDGSTSSGNTIYF. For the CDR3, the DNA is TGTGCCAGCAGCGTAGATGGCAGCACCTCCTCTGGAAACACCATATATTTT.

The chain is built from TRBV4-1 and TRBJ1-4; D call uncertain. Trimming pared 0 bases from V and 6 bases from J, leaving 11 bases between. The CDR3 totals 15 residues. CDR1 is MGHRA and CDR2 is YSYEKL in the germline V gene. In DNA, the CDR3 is TGCGCCAGCAGCCAAGATCTTCTTGAGGATGAAAAACTGTTTTTT. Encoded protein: CASSQDLLEDEKLFF.

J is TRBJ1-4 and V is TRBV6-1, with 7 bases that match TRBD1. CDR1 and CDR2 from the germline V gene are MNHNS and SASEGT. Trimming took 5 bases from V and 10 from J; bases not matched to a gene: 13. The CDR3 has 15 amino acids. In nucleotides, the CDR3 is TGTGCCAGCAGTCCACCGACAGGGTCCTCAGGAAAACTGTTTTTT. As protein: CASSPPTGSSGKLFF.

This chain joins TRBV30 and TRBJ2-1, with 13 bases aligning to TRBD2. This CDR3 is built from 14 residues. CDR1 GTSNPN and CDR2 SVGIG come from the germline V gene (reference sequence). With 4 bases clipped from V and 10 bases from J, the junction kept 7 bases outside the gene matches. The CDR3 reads CAWTPGLAGNEQFF. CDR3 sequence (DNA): TGTGCCTGGACTCCGGGACTAGCGGGGAACGAGCAGTTCTTC.

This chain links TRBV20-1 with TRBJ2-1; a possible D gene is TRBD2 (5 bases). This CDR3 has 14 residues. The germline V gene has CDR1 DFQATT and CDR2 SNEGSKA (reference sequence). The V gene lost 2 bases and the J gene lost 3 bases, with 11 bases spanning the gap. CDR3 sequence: CSARSRVSYNEQFF. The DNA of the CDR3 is TGCAGTGCTAGATCGCGGGTCAGCTACAATGAGCAGTTCTTC.

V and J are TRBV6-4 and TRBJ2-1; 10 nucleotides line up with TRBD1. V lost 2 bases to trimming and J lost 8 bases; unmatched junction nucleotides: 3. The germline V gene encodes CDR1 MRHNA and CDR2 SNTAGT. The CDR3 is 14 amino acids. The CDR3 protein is CASSDETGGDEQFF. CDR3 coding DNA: TGTGCCAGCAGTGACGAGACAGGGGGCGATGAGCAGTTCTTC.

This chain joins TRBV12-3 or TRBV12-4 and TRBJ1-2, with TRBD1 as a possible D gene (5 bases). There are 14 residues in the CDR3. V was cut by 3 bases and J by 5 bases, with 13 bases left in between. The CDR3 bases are TGTGCCAGCAGTTTCTTAGCGACAGATTATGGCTACACCTTC. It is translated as CASSFLATDYGYTF.

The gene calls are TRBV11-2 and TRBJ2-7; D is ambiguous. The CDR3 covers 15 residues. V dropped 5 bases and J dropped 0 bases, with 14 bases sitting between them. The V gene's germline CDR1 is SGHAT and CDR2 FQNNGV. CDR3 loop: CASSPRFCCSYEQYF. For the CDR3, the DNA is TGTGCCAGCAGCCCCCGTTTCTGTTGCTCCTACGAGCAGTACTTC.

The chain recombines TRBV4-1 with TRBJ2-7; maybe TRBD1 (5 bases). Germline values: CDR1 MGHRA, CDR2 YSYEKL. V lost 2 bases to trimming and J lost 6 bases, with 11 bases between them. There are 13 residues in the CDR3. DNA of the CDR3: TGCGCCAGCAGCCAATCCCAGGGTACCGAGCAGTACTTC. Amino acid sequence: CASSQSQGTEQYF.

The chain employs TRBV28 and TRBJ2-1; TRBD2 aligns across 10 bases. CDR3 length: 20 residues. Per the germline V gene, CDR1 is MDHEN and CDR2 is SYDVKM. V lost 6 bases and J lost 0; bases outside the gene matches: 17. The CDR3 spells CASSRLLPGLANPSYNEQFF. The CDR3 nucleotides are TGTGCCAGCAGCCGGCTCCTCCCGGGACTAGCGAACCCCTCCTACAATGAGCAGTTCTTC.

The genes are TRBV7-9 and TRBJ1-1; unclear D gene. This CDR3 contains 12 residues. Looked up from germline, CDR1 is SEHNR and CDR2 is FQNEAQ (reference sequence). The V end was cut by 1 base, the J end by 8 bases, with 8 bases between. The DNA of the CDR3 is TGTGCCAGCAGCTTAGAGTTTCACGAAGCTTTCTTT. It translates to CASSLEFHEAFF.

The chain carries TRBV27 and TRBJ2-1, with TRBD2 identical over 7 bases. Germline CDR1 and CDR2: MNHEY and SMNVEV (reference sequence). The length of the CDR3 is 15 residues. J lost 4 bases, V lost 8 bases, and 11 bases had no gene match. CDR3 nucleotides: TGTGCCAGCGGGCTGAGCGGGGCCACTTACAATGAGCAGTTCTTC. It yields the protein CASGLSGATYNEQFF.

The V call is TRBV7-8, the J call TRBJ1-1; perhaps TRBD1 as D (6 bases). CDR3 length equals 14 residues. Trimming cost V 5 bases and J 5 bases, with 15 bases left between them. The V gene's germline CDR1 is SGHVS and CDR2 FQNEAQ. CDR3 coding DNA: TGTGCCAGCAGCCCCGGACAGCCCGGGACTGAAGCTTTCTTT. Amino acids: CASSPGQPGTEAFF.

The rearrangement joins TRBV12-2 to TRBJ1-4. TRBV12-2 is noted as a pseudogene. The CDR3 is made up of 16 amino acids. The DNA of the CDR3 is TGTGCAAGTCGCTCCATCAAGGGCCCCCGGGGTGAAAAACTGTTTTTT. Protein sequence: CASRSIKGPRGEKLFF.

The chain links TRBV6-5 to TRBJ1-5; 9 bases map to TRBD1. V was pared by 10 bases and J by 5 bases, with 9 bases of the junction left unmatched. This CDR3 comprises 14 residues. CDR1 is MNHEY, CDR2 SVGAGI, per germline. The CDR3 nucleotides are TGTGCCACCTCCGGGACAGGGCTTTATCAGCCCCAGCATTTT. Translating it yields CATSGTGLYQPQHF.

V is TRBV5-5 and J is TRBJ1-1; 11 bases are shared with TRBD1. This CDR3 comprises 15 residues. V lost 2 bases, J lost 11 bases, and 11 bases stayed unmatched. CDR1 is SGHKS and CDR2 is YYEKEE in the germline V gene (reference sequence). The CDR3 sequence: CASSFYGQGAFTAFF. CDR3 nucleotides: TGTGCCAGCAGCTTTTACGGACAGGGGGCCTTTACGGCTTTCTTT.

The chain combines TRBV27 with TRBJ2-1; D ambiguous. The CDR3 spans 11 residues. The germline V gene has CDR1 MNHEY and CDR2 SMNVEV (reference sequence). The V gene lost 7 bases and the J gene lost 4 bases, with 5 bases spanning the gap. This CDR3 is CASMGYNEQFF. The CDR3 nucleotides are TGTGCCAGCATGGGGTACAATGAGCAGTTCTTC.

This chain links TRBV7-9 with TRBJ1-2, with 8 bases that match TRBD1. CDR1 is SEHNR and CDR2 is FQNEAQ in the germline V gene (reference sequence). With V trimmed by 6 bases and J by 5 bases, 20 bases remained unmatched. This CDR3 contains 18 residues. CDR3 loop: CASSFKDREALGDYGYTF. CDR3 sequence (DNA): TGTGCCAGCAGTTTTAAGGACAGGGAAGCGCTTGGAGATTATGGCTACACCTTC.

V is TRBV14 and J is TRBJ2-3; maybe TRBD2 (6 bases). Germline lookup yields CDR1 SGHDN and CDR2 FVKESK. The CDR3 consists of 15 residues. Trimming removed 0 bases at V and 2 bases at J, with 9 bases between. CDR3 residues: CASSQDREFTDTQYF. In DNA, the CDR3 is TGTGCCAGCAGCCAAGATCGGGAGTTCACAGATACGCAGTATTTT.

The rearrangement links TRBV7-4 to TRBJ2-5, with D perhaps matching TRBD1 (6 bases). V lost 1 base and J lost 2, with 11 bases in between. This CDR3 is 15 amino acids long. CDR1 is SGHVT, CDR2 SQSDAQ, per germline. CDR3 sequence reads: CASSLGLGHQETQYF. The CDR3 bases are TGTGCCAGCAGCTTAGGTCTGGGACATCAAGAGACCCAGTACTTC.

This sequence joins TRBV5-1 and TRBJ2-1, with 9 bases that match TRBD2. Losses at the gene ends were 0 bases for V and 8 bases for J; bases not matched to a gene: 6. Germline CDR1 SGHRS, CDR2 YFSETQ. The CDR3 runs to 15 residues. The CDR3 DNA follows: TGCGCCAGCAGCTTGGGGCCTAGCGGGACCGATGAGCAGTTCTTC. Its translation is CASSLGPSGTDEQFF.